This TCR beta chain was recorded in a study of shared clonotypes between healthy human individuals. General study findings and limits: In a handful of donors, roughly 5.2% of naive CD4 clonotypes appeared in common. Investigators expected sequencing depth to affect clonotype sharing among donors.

Here immunoSEQ multiplex PCR was the method, and the copy in TCRdb shows in-frame clones only, minus some. The table shows about 79,000 clones, with over 55% occurring only once. The CDR3 spans 14 residues. Germline CDR1 is GTSNPN and CDR2 is SVGIG (reference sequence). V was cut by 0 bases and J by 7 bases, with 12 bases left in between. This clone was counted between two and nine times. The antigen is undetermined. The chain couples TRBV30 to TRBJ1-4; D is perhaps TRBD1 (6 bases). The sequenced material came from memory CD8+ T cells sorted from blood. As for subset: CD45RO+ cells pooled with CCR7-negative TemRA cells. The TCR was taken from a man between 25 and 39 years old in good health. The CDR3 loop reads CAWSVGGAREKLFF. The DNA of the CDR3 is TGTGCCTGGAGTGTCGGGGGCGCTCGTGAAAAACTGTTTTTT.